Listed here are 17 T cell receptor beta chains from one sample, sequenced in a study of human T cells and chemical hapten exposure. TCRdb re-called the RACE reads through MiXCR, storing one row per CDR3 protein. This table holds some 94,000 distinct CDR3 sequences, over 10% found once. Time point noted: patch test 1, 2 weeks after DPC sensitization. Treatment meaning: therapeutic diphenylcyclopropenone sensitization with weekly scalp DPC. The sequenced sample was whole blood, obtained in connection with sensitization to the hapten diphenylcyclopropenone (DPC). These receptors originate from a woman between 35 and 50 years old with alopecia areata. Some clones in this sample may be carry-over from other donors' samples.

At least ten counts were recorded for this clonotype. The chain carries TRBV18 and TRBJ2-7; 11 bases fit TRBD2. V shed 3 bases and J 1 base; nucleotides not matched to a gene: 2. CDR3 size: 15 residues. CDR1 is KGHSH and CDR2 is LQKENI in the germline V gene. The CDR3 spells CASSPGLAESYEQYF. CDR3 nucleotides: TGTGCCAGCTCACCGGGACTAGCGGAGTCCTACGAGCAGTACTTC. Using reference TRBV18 and TRBJ2-7 for the parts outside the CDR3, the full variable domain is NAGVMQNPRHLVRRRGQEARLRCSPMKGHSHVYWYRQLPEEGLKFMVYLQKENIIDESGMPKERFSAEFPKEGPSILRIQQVVRGDSAAYFCASSPGLAESYEQYFGPGTRLTVT.

This rearrangement joins TRBV4-1 to TRBJ1-5; a weak D match, TRBD1 (6 bases). The CDR3 sequence is 16 residues long. CDR1 is MGHRA and CDR2 is YSYEKL in the germline V gene. V lost 4 bases, J lost 6 bases, and 19 bases lay in between. CDR3 DNA: TGCGCCAGCAGCCGGGAACCCGACAGGAGGCGTCAGCCCCAGCATTTT. It yields the protein CASSREPDRRRQPQHF.

The genes are TRBV6-2 or TRBV6-3 and TRBJ2-5, with D unclear. The germline V and J ends were trimmed by 0 bases and 4 bases, with 0 bases remaining between them. Germline assignment: CDR1 MNHEY and CDR2 SVGEGT. The CDR3 loop spans 11 amino acids. CDR3 sequence (DNA): TGTGCCAGCAGTTACTCAGAGACCCAGTACTTC. It yields the protein CASSYSETQYF.

This clonotype has a count of ten or more. The rearrangement joins TRBV29-1 to TRBJ2-1; maybe TRBD2 (5 bases). There are 12 residues in the CDR3. Germline CDR1 and CDR2: SQVTM and ANQGSEA. V was pared by 6 bases and J by 6 bases, with 12 bases between. CDR3 protein: CSVDGESNEQFF. CDR3 bases: TGCAGCGTCGACGGGGAAAGCAATGAGCAGTTCTTC.

The chain carries TRBV18 and TRBJ1-3; 8 bases line up with TRBD1. Germline CDR1 KGHSH, CDR2 LQKENI. The length of the CDR3 is 14 residues. With V trimmed by 4 bases and J by 6 bases, 5 bases remained unmatched. CDR3 sequence reads: CASSLTGEKNTIYF. CDR3 bases: TGTGCCAGCTCACTGACAGGGGAGAAAAACACCATATATTTT.

The CDR3 reads CASSPNARDGYTF. The CDR3 nucleotides are TGTGCCAGCTCACCGAACGCCAGGGATGGCTACACCTTC. The chain employs TRBV18 and TRBJ1-2, with D possibly being TRBD1 (5 bases). The CDR3 extends over 13 amino acids. CDR1 is KGHSH and CDR2 is LQKENI in the germline V gene. The ends were cut back, 3 bases at V and 6 bases at J, with 11 bases in the middle.

This clonotype was counted many times. V gene TRBV6-1 combines with J gene TRBJ2-1, with 9 positions matching TRBD2. Germline V gene data show CDR1 as MNHNS and CDR2 as SASEGT. The CDR3 is 15 residues long. Unmatched junction bases numbered 7, after V lost 8 bases and J lost 2 bases. CDR3 amino acids: CASGQAGGAYNEQFF. CDR3 nucleotides: TGTGCCAGCGGACAAGCGGGAGGAGCCTACAATGAGCAGTTCTTC.

This chain links TRBV6-2 or TRBV6-3 with TRBJ1-1, with TRBD1 matching over 9 bases. Per the germline V gene, CDR1 is MNHEY and CDR2 is SVGEGT. Trimming removed 5 bases from V and 4 bases from J; junction bases left unmatched: 2. This CDR3 has 13 amino acids. CDR3 loop: CASSKTGGTEAFF. The CDR3 DNA reads TGTGCCAGCAGTAAGACAGGGGGCACTGAAGCTTTCTTT.

This clonotype was observed a single time. Mismatch with germline at one junction end may stem from a read error. The chain couples TRBV28 to TRBJ1-2; 8 bases fit TRBD1. The CDR3 has 13 residues. Germline V CDR1 and CDR2: MDHEN, SYDVKM. The CDR3 reads CASEDRETMRYHF. The CDR3 nucleotides are TGTGCCTCGGAGGACAGGGAGACTATGCGGTACCACTTC.

Only a few counts were recorded for this clonotype. The J gene is TRBJ2-2, the V gene TRBV2, with no clear D. In germline, CDR1 is SNHLY, CDR2 FYNNEI. V dropped 4 bases and J dropped 3 bases, with 12 bases sitting between them. The CDR3 contains 15 residues. This CDR3 reads CASSAWGSDTGELFF. CDR3 DNA sequence: TGTGCCAGCAGTGCGTGGGGTTCGGACACCGGGGAGCTGTTTTTT.

This chain joins TRBV7-3 and TRBJ2-1; TRBD2 might be the D (7 bases). Trimming took 4 bases from V and 7 from J, leaving 17 bases between them. Germline-derived CDR1 and CDR2 are SGHTA and FQGTGA. The length of the CDR3 is 15 residues. The CDR3 DNA is TGTGCCAGCAGCTCCCAGGGGAGGGTTAGGAATGAGCAGTTCTTC. Its protein product is CASSSQGRVRNEQFF.

In its sample, this clonotype was seen many times. This chain links TRBV12-5 with TRBJ2-1; 7 nucleotides match TRBD1. The germline CDR1 and CDR2 sequences are LGHNT and FRNRAP. V trimming: 1 base; J trimming: 6 bases; junction bases outside the gene matches: 0. This CDR3 contains 13 residues. The CDR3 DNA reads TGTGCTAGTGGTTTGGCAGGGGGCAATGAGCAGTTCTTC. This codes for CASGLAGGNEQFF.

This clonotype was recorded many times. The V and J genes are TRBV7-2 and TRBJ2-7; D remains ambiguous. Germline V gives CDR1 SGHTA, CDR2 FQGNSA. The CDR3 runs to 12 residues. Trimming took off 5 bases at V and 4 bases at J, with 9 bases between the two ends. CDR3 bases: TGTGCCAGCAGCATGAGGCGATACGAGCAGTACTTC. This gives the protein CASSMRRYEQYF. The variable domain in full, with the rest retrieved from reference TRBV7-2 and TRBJ2-7, is GAGVSQSPSNKVTEKGKDVELRCDPISGHTALYWYRQSLGQGLEFLIYFQGNSAPDKSGLPSDRFSAERTGGSVSTLTIQRTQQEDSAVYLCASSMRRYEQYFGPGTRLTVT.

This clonotype was counted ten times or more. The rearrangement joins TRBV3-1 to TRBJ1-2, with unresolved D. V was clipped by 0 bases and J by 6 bases, with 8 bases between them. Germline lookup yields CDR1 LGHDT and CDR2 YNNKEL (reference sequence). CDR3 length: 13 amino acids. The CDR3 nucleotides read TGTGCCAGCAGCCAAGATGGGCGGGATGGCTACACCTTC. Translation: CASSQDGRDGYTF.

The V and J genes are TRBV6-2 or TRBV6-3 and TRBJ2-7; D is unresolved. Per germline, CDR1 MNHEY and CDR2 SVGEGT. This CDR3 spans 13 amino acids. Trimming took 2 bases from V and 2 from J, leaving 7 bases between them. CDR3 protein: CASSYTSAYEQYF. The CDR3 DNA sequence: TGTGCCAGCAGTTACACCTCCGCCTACGAGCAGTACTTC.

The chain is built from TRBV5-5 and TRBJ1-1; unclear D gene. This CDR3 contains 14 residues. The V end was cut by 2 bases, the J end by 0 bases, with 8 bases between. The germline V gene has CDR1 SGHKS and CDR2 YYEKEE (reference sequence). The CDR3 reads CASSFGRVNTEAFF. In DNA form, the CDR3 reads TGTGCCAGCAGCTTCGGGAGAGTGAACACTGAAGCTTTCTTT. Filled out from reference TRBV5-5 and TRBJ1-1, the complete variable domain reads DAGVTQSPTHLIKTRGQQVTLRCSPISGHKSVSWYQQVLGQGPQFIFQYYEKEERGRGNFPDRFSARQFPNYSSELNVNALLLGDSALYLCASSFGRVNTEAFFGQGTRLTVV.

The chain joins TRBV7-2 to TRBJ2-3, with D unresolved. Germline lookup yields CDR1 SGHTA and CDR2 FQGNSA. With 3 bases removed from V and 7 bases from J, the gap between germline ends came to 2 bases. The CDR3 contains 10 residues. The CDR3 loop reads CASSLYTQYF. CDR3 nucleotides: TGTGCCAGCAGCTTGTATACGCAGTATTTT.